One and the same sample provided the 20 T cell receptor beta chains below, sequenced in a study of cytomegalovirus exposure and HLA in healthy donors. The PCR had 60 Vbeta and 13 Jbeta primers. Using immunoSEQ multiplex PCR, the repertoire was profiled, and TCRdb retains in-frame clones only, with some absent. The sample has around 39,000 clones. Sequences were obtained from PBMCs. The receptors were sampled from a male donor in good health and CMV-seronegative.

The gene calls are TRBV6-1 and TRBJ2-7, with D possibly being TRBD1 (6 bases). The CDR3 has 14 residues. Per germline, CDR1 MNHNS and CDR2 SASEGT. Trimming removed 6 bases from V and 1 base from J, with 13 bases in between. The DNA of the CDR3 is TGTGCCAGCAGCCTCGTTACAGGGTCCTACGAGCAGTACTTC. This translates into CASSLVTGSYEQYF.

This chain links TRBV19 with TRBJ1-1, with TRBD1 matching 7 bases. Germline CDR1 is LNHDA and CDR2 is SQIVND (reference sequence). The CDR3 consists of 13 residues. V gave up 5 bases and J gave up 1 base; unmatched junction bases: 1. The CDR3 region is CASSGTANTEAFF. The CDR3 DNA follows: TGTGCCAGTAGTGGGACAGCGAACACTGAAGCTTTCTTT.

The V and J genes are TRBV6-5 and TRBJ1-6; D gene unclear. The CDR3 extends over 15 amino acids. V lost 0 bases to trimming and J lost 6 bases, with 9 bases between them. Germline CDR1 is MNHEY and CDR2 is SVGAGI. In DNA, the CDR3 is TGTGCCAGCAGTTACTCTAGGGAGGGTAATTCACCCCTCCACTTT. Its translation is CASSYSREGNSPLHF.

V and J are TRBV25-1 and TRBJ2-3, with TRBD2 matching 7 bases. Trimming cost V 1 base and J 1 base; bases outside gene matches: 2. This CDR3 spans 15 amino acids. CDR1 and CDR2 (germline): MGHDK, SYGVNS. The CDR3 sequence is CASSESLAGTDTQYF. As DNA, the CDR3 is TGTGCCAGCAGTGAATCCCTAGCGGGCACAGATACGCAGTATTTT.

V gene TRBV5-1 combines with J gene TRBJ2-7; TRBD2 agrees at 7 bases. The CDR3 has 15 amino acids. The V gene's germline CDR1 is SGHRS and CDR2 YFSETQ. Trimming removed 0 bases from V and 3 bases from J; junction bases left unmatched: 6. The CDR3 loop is CASSLGGRGGYEQYF. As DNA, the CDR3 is TGCGCCAGCAGCTTGGGAGGGAGGGGCGGCTACGAGCAGTACTTC.

The CDR3 DNA reads as TGTGCCAGCAGTCCCCGAGATCAGCCCCAGCATTTT. It specifies CASSPRDQPQHF. The genes are TRBV6-1 and TRBJ1-5, with D uncertain. This CDR3 has 12 amino acids. Germline CDR1 MNHNS, CDR2 SASEGT. V was cut by 5 bases and J by 5 bases, with 7 bases left in between.

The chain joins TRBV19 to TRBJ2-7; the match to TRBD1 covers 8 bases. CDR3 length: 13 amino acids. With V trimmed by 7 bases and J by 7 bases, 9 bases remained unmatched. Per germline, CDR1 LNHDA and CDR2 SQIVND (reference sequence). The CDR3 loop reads CASKVPTGEEQYF. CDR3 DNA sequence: TGTGCCAGTAAAGTCCCGACAGGGGAAGAGCAGTACTTC.

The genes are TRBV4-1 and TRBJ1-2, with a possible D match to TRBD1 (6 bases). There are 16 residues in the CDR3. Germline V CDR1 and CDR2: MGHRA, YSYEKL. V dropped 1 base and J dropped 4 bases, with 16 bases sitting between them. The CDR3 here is CASSQASSDRLYGYTF. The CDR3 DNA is TGCGCCAGCAGCCAAGCCTCCTCGGACAGACTCTATGGCTACACCTTC.

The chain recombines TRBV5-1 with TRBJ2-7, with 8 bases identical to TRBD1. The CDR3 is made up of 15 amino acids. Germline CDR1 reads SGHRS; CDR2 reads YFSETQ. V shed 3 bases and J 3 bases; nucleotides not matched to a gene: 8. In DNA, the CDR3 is TGCGCCAGCAGCTATGAGACAGGGGCAATCTACGAGCAGTACTTC. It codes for CASSYETGAIYEQYF. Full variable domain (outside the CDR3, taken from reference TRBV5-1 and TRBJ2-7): KAGVTQTPRYLIKTRGQQVTLSCSPISGHRSVSWYQQTPGQGLQFLFEYFSETQRNKGNFPGRFSGRQFSNSRSEMNVSTLELGDSALYLCASSYETGAIYEQYFGPGTRLTVT.

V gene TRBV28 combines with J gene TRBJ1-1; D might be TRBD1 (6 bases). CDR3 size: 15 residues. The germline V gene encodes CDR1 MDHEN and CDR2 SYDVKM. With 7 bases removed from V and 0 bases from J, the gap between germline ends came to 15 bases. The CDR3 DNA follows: TGTGCCAGCACCTTACAGGGCTCTATGAACACTGAAGCTTTCTTT. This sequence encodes CASTLQGSMNTEAFF. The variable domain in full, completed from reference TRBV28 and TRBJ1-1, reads DVKVTQSSRYLVKRTGEKVFLECVQDMDHENMFWYRQDPGLGLRLIYFSYDVKMKEKGDIPEGYSVSREKKERFSLILESASTNQTSMYLCASTLQGSMNTEAFFGQGTRLTVV.

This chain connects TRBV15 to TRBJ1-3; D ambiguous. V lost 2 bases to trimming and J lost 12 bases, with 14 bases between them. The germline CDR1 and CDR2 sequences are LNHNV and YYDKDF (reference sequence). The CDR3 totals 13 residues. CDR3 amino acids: CATSRSPRSGIYF. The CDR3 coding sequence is TGTGCCACCAGCAGATCCCCCCGGTCAGGCATATATTTT.

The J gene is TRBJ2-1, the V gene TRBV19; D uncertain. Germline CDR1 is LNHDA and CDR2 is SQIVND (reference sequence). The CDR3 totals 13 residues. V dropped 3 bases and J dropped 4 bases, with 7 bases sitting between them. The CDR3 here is CASSIRQYNEQFF. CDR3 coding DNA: TGTGCCAGTAGTATCCGACAATACAATGAGCAGTTCTTC.

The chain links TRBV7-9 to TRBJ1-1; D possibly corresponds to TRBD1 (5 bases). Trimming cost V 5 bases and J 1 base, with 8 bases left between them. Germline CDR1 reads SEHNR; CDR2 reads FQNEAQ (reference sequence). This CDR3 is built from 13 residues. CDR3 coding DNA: TGTGCCAGCAGCACAGGATGGAACACTGAAGCTTTCTTT. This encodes CASSTGWNTEAFF.

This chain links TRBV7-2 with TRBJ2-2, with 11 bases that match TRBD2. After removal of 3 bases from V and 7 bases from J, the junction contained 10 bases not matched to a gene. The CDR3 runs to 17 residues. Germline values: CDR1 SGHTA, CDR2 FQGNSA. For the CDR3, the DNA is TGTGCCAGCAGCTTGGGCAAGACTAGCGGGGTGGACGGGGAGCTGTTTTTT. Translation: CASSLGKTSGVDGELFF.

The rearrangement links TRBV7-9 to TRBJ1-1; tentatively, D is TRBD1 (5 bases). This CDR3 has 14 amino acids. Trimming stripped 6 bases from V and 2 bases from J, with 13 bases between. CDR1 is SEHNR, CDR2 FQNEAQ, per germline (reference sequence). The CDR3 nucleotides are TGTGCCAGCAGGGGAATCGGGGGAAACACTGAAGCTTTCTTT. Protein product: CASRGIGGNTEAFF.

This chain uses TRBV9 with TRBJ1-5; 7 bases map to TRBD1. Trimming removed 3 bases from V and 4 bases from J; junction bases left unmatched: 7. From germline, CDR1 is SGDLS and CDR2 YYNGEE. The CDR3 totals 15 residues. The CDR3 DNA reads TGTGCCAGCAGCGCCCGCCCGGGACAGAATCAGCCCCAGCATTTT. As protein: CASSARPGQNQPQHF. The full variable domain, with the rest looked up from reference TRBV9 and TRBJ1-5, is DSGVTQTPKHLITATGQRVTLRCSPRSGDLSVYWYQQSLDQGLQFLIQYYNGEERAKGNILERFSAQQFPDLHSELNLSSLELGDSALYFCASSARPGQNQPQHFGDGTRLSIL.

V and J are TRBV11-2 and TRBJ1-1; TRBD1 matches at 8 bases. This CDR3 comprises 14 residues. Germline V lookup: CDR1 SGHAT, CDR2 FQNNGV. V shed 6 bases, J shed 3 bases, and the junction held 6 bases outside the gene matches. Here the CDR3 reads CASSKQGGDTEAFF. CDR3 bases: TGTGCCAGCAGTAAACAGGGGGGGGACACTGAAGCTTTCTTT.

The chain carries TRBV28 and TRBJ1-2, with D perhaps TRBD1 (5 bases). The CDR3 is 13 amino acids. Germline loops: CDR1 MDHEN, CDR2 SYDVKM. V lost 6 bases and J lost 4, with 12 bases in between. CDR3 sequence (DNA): TGTGCCAGCAGCCTAGGGGTACGCTATGGCTACACCTTC. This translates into CASSLGVRYGYTF.

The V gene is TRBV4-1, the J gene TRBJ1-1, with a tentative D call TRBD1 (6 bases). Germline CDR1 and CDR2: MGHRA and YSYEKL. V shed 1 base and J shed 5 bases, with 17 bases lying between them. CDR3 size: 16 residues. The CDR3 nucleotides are TGCGCCAGCAGCCAAGTCAGGGGCGAGAGGGAAACTGAAGCTTTCTTT. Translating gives CASSQVRGERETEAFF.

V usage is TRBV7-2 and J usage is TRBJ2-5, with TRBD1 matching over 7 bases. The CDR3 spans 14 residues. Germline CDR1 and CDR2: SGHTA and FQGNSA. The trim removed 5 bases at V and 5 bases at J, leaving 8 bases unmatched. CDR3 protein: CASSLTGPGETQYF. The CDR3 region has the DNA TGTGCCAGCAGCCTGACAGGGCCCGGGGAGACCCAGTACTTC.